This passage covers 26 T cell receptor beta chains from one sample sequenced in a study of shared clonotypes between healthy human individuals. Using immunoSEQ multiplex PCR, the repertoire was profiled, and TCRdb retains in-frame clones only, with some absent. The table includes more than 400,000 clones, over 70% detected once. Sequencing used PBMCs. The receptors originated from a woman aged 40 to 50 in good health. Some clones in this sample may be carry-over from other donors' samples.

This rearrangement joins TRBV19 to TRBJ1-2; TRBD1 might be the D (5 bases). The CDR3 runs 15 residues. Per germline, CDR1 LNHDA and CDR2 SQIVND (reference sequence). The ends were cut back, 6 bases at V and 0 bases at J, with 14 bases in the middle. The CDR3 is CASSQGLGPNYGYTF. The CDR3 nucleotides read TGTGCCAGTAGCCAGGGTCTAGGCCCTAACTATGGCTACACCTTC. The full variable domain, rest sourced from reference TRBV19 and TRBJ1-2, is DGGITQSPKYLFRKEGQNVTLSCEQNLNHDAMYWYRQDPGQGLRLIYYSQIVNDFQKGDIAEGYSVSREKKESFPLTVTSAQKNPTAFYLCASSQGLGPNYGYTFGSGTRLTVV.

V and J are TRBV7-3 and TRBJ2-1; 7 bases align to TRBD2. The CDR3 totals 16 residues. Losses at the gene ends were 4 bases for V and 4 bases for J; bases not matched to a gene: 10. Germline CDR1 reads SGHTA; CDR2 reads FQGTGA. CDR3 coding DNA: TGTGCCAGCAGCTCACAACCGGGACTACTTTACAATGAGCAGTTCTTC. The encoded protein is CASSSQPGLLYNEQFF. The complete variable domain, with remaining parts taken from reference TRBV7-3 and TRBJ2-1, reads GAGVSQTPSNKVTEKGKYVELRCDPISGHTALYWYRQSLGQGPEFLIYFQGTGAADDSGLPNDRFFAVRPEGSVSTLKIQRTERGDSAVYLCASSSQPGLLYNEQFFGPGTRLTVL.

This clone showed up just once. The chain recombines TRBV5-1 with TRBJ2-1; 7 bases are shared with TRBD2. CDR3 size: 14 residues. Trimming cost V 8 bases and J 7 bases; bases outside gene matches: 12. CDR1 SGHRS and CDR2 YFSETQ come from the germline V gene. The DNA for the CDR3 is TGCGCCAGTCTTCGGGGCGGGAGCAGTAATGAGCAGTTCTTC. Its protein product is CASLRGGSSNEQFF.

A word on this clone: A read error is the likely source, as a far larger clone sits one nucleotide away. Other nucleotide sequences from this sample produce the same CDR3. The V gene is TRBV7-9, the J gene TRBJ2-3, with D uncertain. CDR1 SEHNR and CDR2 FQNEAQ come from the germline V gene (reference sequence). Trimming shortened V by 5 bases and J by 7 bases, and 16 bases separated the two germline ends. The CDR3 loop spans 14 amino acids. CDR3 sequence: CASSEYRGGNTQYF. CDR3 sequence (DNA): TGTGCCAGCAGCGAGTACCGTGGTGGAAATACGCAGTATTTT.

The rearrangement joins TRBV5-8 to TRBJ1-5; D may be TRBD1 (6 bases). CDR1 SGHTS and CDR2 YDEGEE come from the germline V gene. With 4 bases removed from V and 7 bases from J, the gap between germline ends came to 12 bases. The CDR3 has 13 residues. CDR3 nucleotide sequence: TGTGCCAGCAGCGGAACAGGGTCACAGCCCCAGCATTTT. Its protein is CASSGTGSQPQHF.

In its sample, this clone was seen a few times. The sample holds other DNA sequences that translate to the same CDR3. The chain employs TRBV28 and TRBJ2-1; no firm D call. Germline-derived CDR1 and CDR2 are MDHEN and SYDVKM. There are 12 residues in the CDR3. The germline V and J ends were trimmed by 4 bases and 2 bases, with 3 bases remaining between them. CDR3 bases: TGTGCCAGCAGTTCCCCCTACAATGAGCAGTTCTTC. Amino acid sequence: CASSSPYNEQFF.

This clone showed up many times. The genes are TRBV27 and TRBJ2-7; TRBD1 matches 9 bases. J was trimmed by 11 bases and V by 4 bases; bases with no gene match: 15. The CDR3 length is 15 residues. Germline-derived CDR1 and CDR2 are MNHEY and SMNVEV (reference sequence). The CDR3 reads CASSSLSGQGRIKYF. CDR3 bases: TGTGCCAGCAGTTCCCTCTCCGGACAGGGGAGAATAAAGTACTTC.

CDR3: CASSFSSPPPDTQYF. CDR3 nucleotides: TGTGCCAGCAGCTTCAGCTCACCCCCGCCAGATACGCAGTATTTT. The chain carries TRBV11-2 and TRBJ2-3; D gene unclear. V was shortened by 3 bases and J by 4 bases, with 14 bases between the two germline ends. The CDR3 extends over 15 amino acids. Germline-derived CDR1 and CDR2 are SGHAT and FQNNGV.

This rearrangement joins TRBV9 to TRBJ2-1; the match to TRBD2 covers 11 bases. The V gene end was trimmed by 2 bases and the J gene end by 8 bases; junction bases not matched to a gene: 9. The CDR3 sequence is 16 residues long. In germline, CDR1 is SGDLS, CDR2 YYNGEE. The CDR3 here is CASSVHSGRAGYEQFF. DNA of the CDR3: TGTGCCAGCAGCGTCCATAGCGGGAGGGCCGGGTATGAGCAGTTCTTC. The whole variable domain, remainder taken from reference TRBV9 and TRBJ2-1, is DSGVTQTPKHLITATGQRVTLRCSPRSGDLSVYWYQQSLDQGLQFLIQYYNGEERAKGNILERFSAQQFPDLHSELNLSSLELGDSALYFCASSVHSGRAGYEQFFGPGTRLTVL.

On this clone: A single base is all that separates this from a far larger clone, so a read error is likely. V is TRBV27 and J is TRBJ1-5, with 9 positions matching TRBD1. Germline V gene lookup returns CDR1 MNHEY and CDR2 SMNVEV (reference sequence). V lost 8 bases to trimming and J lost 3 bases; unmatched junction nucleotides: 5. The CDR3 is made up of 14 amino acids. The CDR3 DNA is TGTGCCAGCCGAGGGACAGGGAACAATCAGCCCCAGCATTTT. Protein sequence: CASRGTGNNQPQHF.

This rearrangement joins TRBV28 to TRBJ1-1; D is possibly TRBD1 (5 bases). V was cut by 7 bases and J by 5 bases, with 11 bases left in between. This CDR3 region has 12 residues. Germline assignment: CDR1 MDHEN and CDR2 SYDVKM. The CDR3: CASITGATEAFF. CDR3 DNA sequence: TGTGCCAGCATAACAGGAGCGACTGAAGCTTTCTTT. The entire variable domain, with the rest obtained from reference TRBV28 and TRBJ1-1, is as follows: DVKVTQSSRYLVKRTGEKVFLECVQDMDHENMFWYRQDPGLGLRLIYFSYDVKMKEKGDIPEGYSVSREKKERFSLILESASTNQTSMYLCASITGATEAFFGQGTRLTVV.

As concerns this clone: A read error likely explains this, since a far larger clone differs by one base. This same CDR3 is encoded by further DNA sequences in the sample. The V gene is TRBV30, the J gene TRBJ1-5, with D possibly TRBD1 on 5 matching bases. Germline lookup yields CDR1 GTSNPN and CDR2 SVGIG (reference sequence). V lost 0 bases and J lost 4, with 10 bases in between. The CDR3 is made up of 14 amino acids. In nucleotides, the CDR3 is TGTGCCTGGAGTGTCACTGGGGGTAATCAGCCCCAGCATTTT. It translates to CAWSVTGGNQPQHF.

The rearrangement links TRBV27 to TRBJ1-3, with 8 bases aligning to TRBD1. Germline assignment: CDR1 MNHEY and CDR2 SMNVEV (reference sequence). CDR3 length: 14 amino acids. The ends lost 9 bases at V and 0 bases at J; junction bases unmatched: 4. The CDR3 DNA reads TGTGCCAGTCGGGACAGGAGCTCTGGAAACACCATATATTTT. Translating it yields CASRDRSSGNTIYF.

A note on this clone: This probably arose from a read error, given a far larger clone one base away. The genes are TRBV5-6 and TRBJ2-6; no reliable D call. The CDR3 covers 15 residues. The germline V gene has CDR1 SGHDT and CDR2 YYEEEE. This CDR3 is CDSSLWSSGANVLTF. DNA for the CDR3: TGTGACAGCAGCTTGTGGAGCTCTGGGGCCAACGTCCTGACTTTC.

This clone was counted ten times or more. This chain links TRBV28 with TRBJ2-3; D ambiguous. Germline V lookup: CDR1 MDHEN, CDR2 SYDVKM. The CDR3 has 12 amino acids. V dropped 4 bases and J dropped 3 bases, with 5 bases sitting between them. The CDR3 loop reads CASSSQTDTQYF. The CDR3 nucleotides are TGTGCCAGCAGTTCGCAAACAGATACGCAGTATTTT.

This clone was seen a handful of times. V and J are TRBV7-6 and TRBJ1-1; the match to TRBD1 covers 7 bases. V shed 5 bases, J shed 6 bases, and the junction held 9 bases outside the gene matches. The CDR3 consists of 14 residues. Germline V gene sequence: CDR1 SGHVS, CDR2 FNYEAQ. CDR3 sequence: CASSVNRGMAEAFF. CDR3 sequence (DNA): TGTGCCAGCAGCGTCAACAGGGGTATGGCTGAAGCTTTCTTT.

The rearrangement uses TRBV5-6 and TRBJ2-5; D possibly matches TRBD1 or TRBD2 (5 bases each). Germline loops: CDR1 SGHDT, CDR2 YYEEEE. The CDR3 spans 14 residues. V lost 1 base and J 7 bases, leaving 14 bases between the germline ends. As DNA, the CDR3 is TGTGCCAGCAGCTTGCGGGACCCCCTCGGGACCCAGTACTTC. This gives the protein CASSLRDPLGTQYF.

In this sample, this clone turned up a few times. This likely stems from a read error, as it lies one base from a far larger clone. The same CDR3 also results from other DNA sequences found in this sample. The chain is built from TRBV29-1 and TRBJ1-4; no clear D gene. CDR1 is SQVTM and CDR2 is ANQGSEA in the germline V gene. V was cut by 7 bases and J by 7 bases, with 13 bases left in between. This CDR3 is built from 12 residues. This CDR3 reads CSAGWAGEKLFF. The DNA of the CDR3 is TGCAGCGCTGGGTGGGCTGGTGAAAAACTGTTTTTT. Looking up the rest from reference TRBV29-1 and TRBJ1-4 gives the full variable domain: SAVISQKPSRDICQRGTSLTIQCQVDSQVTMMFWYRQQPGQSLTLIATANQGSEATYESGFVIDKFPISRPNLTFSTLTVSNMSPEDSSIYLCSAGWAGEKLFFGSGTQLSVL.

This clone came up once. This probably arose from a read error, given a far larger clone one base away. The sample carries other DNA sequences with the same CDR3. This sequence joins TRBV5-4 and TRBJ1-1; no definite D call. The CDR3 is 14 amino acids. Per the germline V gene, CDR1 is SGHNT and CDR2 is YYREEE (reference sequence). This CDR3 is CASSNIVVDTEAFF. CDR3 in DNA: TGTGCCAGCAGCAATATCGTGGTTGACACCGAAGCTTTCTTT. Complete variable domain (other parts from reference TRBV5-4 and TRBJ1-1): ETGVTQSPTHLIKTRGQQVTLRCSSQSGHNTVSWYQQALGQGPQFIFQYYREEENGRGNFPPRFSGLQFPNYSSELNVNALELDDSALYLCASSNIVVDTEAFFGQGTRLTVV.

The chain uses TRBV7-9 and TRBJ2-7, with a tentative D call TRBD2 (6 bases). V lost 3 bases and J 6 bases, leaving 12 bases between the germline ends. Germline V gene data show CDR1 as SEHNR and CDR2 as FQNEAQ (reference sequence). The CDR3 is 13 residues long. The CDR3 DNA reads as TGTGCCAGCAGCTTTAGCGGCCAGGGCGAGCAGTACTTC. It yields the protein CASSFSGQGEQYF.

This chain links TRBV18 with TRBJ2-1; 11 positions agree with TRBD2. This CDR3 region has 15 residues. With V trimmed by 8 bases and J by 3 bases, 6 bases remained unmatched. CDR1 is KGHSH, CDR2 LQKENI, per germline. The CDR3 coding sequence is TGTGCCAGCCGGACGACTAGCGGGATCTACAATGAGCAGTTCTTC. This encodes CASRTTSGIYNEQFF.

This clone has only one observation. The gene calls are TRBV7-9 and TRBJ1-1; no clear D. The V gene lost 1 base and the J gene lost 5 bases, with 17 bases spanning the gap. This CDR3 comprises 16 residues. Germline-derived CDR1 and CDR2 are SEHNR and FQNEAQ (reference sequence). CDR3 bases: TGTGCCAGCAGCTTAGACGGCAGGATCAAGTCAACTGAAGCTTTCTTT. Amino acids: CASSLDGRIKSTEAFF.

In this sample, this clone turned up once. J is TRBJ1-1 and V is TRBV5-4; 7 bases align to TRBD1. This CDR3 region has 13 residues. Germline-derived CDR1 and CDR2 are SGHNT and YYREEE (reference sequence). J was trimmed by 7 bases and V by 10 bases; bases with no gene match: 13. The CDR3 sequence is CAEGAGGKVEAFF. CDR3 nucleotide sequence: TGTGCCGAAGGGGCAGGGGGTAAGGTTGAAGCTTTCTTT.

This clone is a singleton in its sample. This chain connects TRBV5-6 to TRBJ2-7, with TRBD2 identical over 7 bases. Germline CDR1 reads SGHDT; CDR2 reads YYEEEE. This CDR3 region has 14 residues. The ends lost 4 bases at V and 3 bases at J; junction bases unmatched: 7. In DNA form, the CDR3 reads TGTGCCAGCAGCACTCCCGGGGAGGGCTACGAGCAGTACTTC. The encoded protein is CASSTPGEGYEQYF. The variable domain in full, completed from reference TRBV5-6 and TRBJ2-7, reads DAGVTQSPTHLIKTRGQQVTLRCSPKSGHDTVSWYQQALGQGPQFIFQYYEEEERQRGNFPDRFSGHQFPNYSSELNVNALLLGDSALYLCASSTPGEGYEQYFGPGTRLTVT.

This rearrangement joins TRBV5-8 to TRBJ1-4, with D possibly matching TRBD1 (5 bases). Germline CDR1 and CDR2: SGHTS and YDEGEE. This CDR3 region has 14 residues. The ends were cut back, 4 bases at V and 4 bases at J, with 11 bases in the middle. CDR3 amino acids: CASSVGTGNEKLFF. The CDR3 coding sequence is TGTGCCAGCAGCGTCGGGACGGGTAATGAAAAACTGTTTTTT.

To note about this clone: A far larger clone is just one base off, so this is likely a read error. The sample carries other DNA sequences with the same CDR3. V and J are TRBV25-1 and TRBJ1-1, with D unclear. Trimming left V 2 bases short and J 4 bases short, with 11 bases between. Looked up from germline, CDR1 is MGHDK and CDR2 is SYGVNS. The CDR3 spans 14 residues. CDR3 DNA sequence: TGTGCCAGCAGTGAAAGGTGGTGGGGCACTGAAGCTTTCTTT. It encodes CASSERWWGTEAFF. Together with reference TRBV25-1 and TRBJ1-1, the CDR3 gives the full variable domain: EADIYQTPRYLVIGTGKKITLECSQTMGHDKMYWYQQDPGMELHLIHYSYGVNSTEKGDLSSESTVSRIRTEHFPLTLESARPSHTSQYLCASSERWWGTEAFFGQGTRLTVV.